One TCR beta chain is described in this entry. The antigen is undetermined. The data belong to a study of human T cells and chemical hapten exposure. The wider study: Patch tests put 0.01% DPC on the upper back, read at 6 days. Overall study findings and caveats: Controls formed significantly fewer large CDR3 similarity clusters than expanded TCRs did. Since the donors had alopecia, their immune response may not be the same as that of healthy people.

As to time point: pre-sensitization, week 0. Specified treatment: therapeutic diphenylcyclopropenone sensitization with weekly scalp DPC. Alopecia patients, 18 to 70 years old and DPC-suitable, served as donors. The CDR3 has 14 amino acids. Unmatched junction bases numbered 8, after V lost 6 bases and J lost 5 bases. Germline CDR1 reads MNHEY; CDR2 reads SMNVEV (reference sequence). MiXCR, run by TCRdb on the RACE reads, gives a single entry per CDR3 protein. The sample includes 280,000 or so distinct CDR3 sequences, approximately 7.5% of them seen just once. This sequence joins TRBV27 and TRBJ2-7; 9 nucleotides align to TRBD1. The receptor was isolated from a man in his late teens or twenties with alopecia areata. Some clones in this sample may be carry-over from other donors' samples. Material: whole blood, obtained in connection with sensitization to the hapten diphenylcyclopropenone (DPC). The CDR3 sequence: CASRPGQGPHEQYF. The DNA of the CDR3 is TGTGCCAGCAGGCCGGGACAGGGTCCCCACGAGCAGTACTTC.